This is a list of T cell receptor beta chains from one sample in a study of shared clonotypes between healthy human individuals. This table comes from immunoSEQ multiplex PCR, and its TCRdb copy is limited to in-frame clones, with some not included. The sample records about 1 million clones, about 74% being singletons. Input material: memory CD4+ T cells sorted from blood. The receptor source for this set is a man between 18 and 29 years old in good health. Both conserved end residues are part of each CDR3. The D gene is left open where the match is weak. Only some rows state a clone size, as once, few, many or a class for expanded clones.

j_call v_call clone_size d_call cdr3_aa cdr3_nt
TRBJ2-2 TRBV5-4 . TRBD2 CASSSWGGSAGTGELFF TGTGCCAGCAGCTCCTGGGGCGGGAGCGCTGGCACCGGGGAGCTGTTTTTT
TRBJ2-3 TRBV4-1 . . CASSIAQGTGTDTQYF TGCGCCAGCAGCATAGCCCAGGGGACCGGCACAGATACGCAGTATTTT
TRBJ1-6 TRBV7-2 . TRBD1 CASSLKTGDSPLHF TGTGCCAGCAGCTTAAAAACAGGGGATTCACCCCTCCACTTT
TRBJ1-1 TRBV6-4 . . CASRKERNTEAFF TGTGCCAGCAGAAAAGAGAGGAACACTGAAGCTTTCTTT
TRBJ1-4 TRBV5-1 few . CASSSSGDLTGEKLFF TGCGCCAGCAGCTCCTCCGGGGACCTCACAGGTGAAAAACTGTTTTTT
TRBJ2-7 TRBV11-2 . TRBD1 CASSPRQGGPYEQYF TGTGCCAGCAGCCCGAGACAGGGGGGTCCCTACGAGCAGTACTTC
TRBJ1-2 TRBV29-1 . . CSVEPYEEAVGRGYTF TGCAGCGTTGAACCATACGAGGAGGCGGTCGGACGTGGCTACACCTTC
TRBJ1-2 TRBV12-5 . . CASGLAGTPHGGYGYTF TGTGCTAGTGGTTTGGCCGGGACACCACACGGGGGGTATGGCTACACCTTC
TRBJ1-4 TRBV19 . . CASSPQVATNEKLFF TGTGCCAGTAGTCCCCAGGTAGCAACTAATGAAAAACTGTTTTTT
TRBJ1-2 TRBV7-2 . . CASSLMAFNYGYTF TGTGCCAGCAGCTTAATGGCGTTTAACTATGGCTACACCTTC
TRBJ1-4 TRBV2 . . CASSLQTTGEKLFF TGTGCCAGCAGTCTACAGACAACGGGAGAAAAACTGTTTTTT
TRBJ2-3 TRBV5-5 . . CASSLRQETDTQYF TGTGCCAGCAGCTTGCGACAGGAGACAGATACGCAGTATTTT
TRBJ1-1 TRBV18 once . CASSPIRGGTEAFF TGTGCCAGCTCACCAATCAGGGGAGGGACTGAAGCTTTCTTT
TRBJ1-2 TRBV6-1 . . CASSENVGYTF TGTGCCAGCAGTGAAAATGTTGGCTACACCTTC
TRBJ2-7 TRBV14 few . CASSQEKKGYEQYF TGTGCCAGCAGCCAAGAAAAGAAAGGCTACGAGCAGTACTTC
TRBJ2-7 TRBV6-5 . . CASTGHYNEQYF TGTGCCAGCACCGGTCACTACAACGAGCAGTACTTC
TRBJ2-7 TRBV11-3 . . CASSPDPMSYEQYF TGTGCCAGCAGCCCCGACCCGATGTCCTACGAGCAGTACTTC
TRBJ2-5 TRBV6-6 . . CASGTPSLAAQYF TGTGCCAGCGGGACTCCTTCACTGGCGGCCCAGTACTTC
TRBJ1-5 TRBV7-9 . TRBD1 CASSYSPPRGPSNQPQHF TGTGCCAGCAGCTACTCCCCACCGAGGGGGCCTAGCAATCAGCCCCAGCATTTT
TRBJ2-7 TRBV6-6 . . CASMGPSYEQYF TGTGCCAGCATGGGGCCTTCCTACGAGCAGTACTTC
TRBJ1-1 TRBV11-2 . . CASSLFQNTEAFF TGTGCCAGCAGCTTATTTCAGAACACTGAAGCTTTCTTT
TRBJ2-3 TRBV9 . . CASSVGLVRTDTQYF TGTGCCAGCAGCGTAGGACTAGTTCGCACAGATACGCAGTATTTT
TRBJ2-5 TRBV20-1 few . CSARYQETQYF TGCAGTGCAAGGTACCAAGAGACCCAGTACTTC
TRBJ2-3 TRBV5-1 . TRBD1 CASSLAGTGAGYF TGCGCCAGCAGCTTGGCGGGGACAGGGGCCGGGTATTTT